This T cell receptor beta chain was recovered during a study of blood T cell repertoires in COVID-19. The wider study: Whether acute or convalescent, the COVID-19 samples came from the United States, Italy and Spain. From T cells, B-cell-depleted T cells, or PBMCs came the material, which was cDNA or gDNA.

Per the germline V gene, CDR1 is LGHNA and CDR2 is YNFKEQ. The CDR3 totals 16 residues. The V end lost 4 bases, the J end lost 5 bases, and 17 bases lay between the germline ends. In the study's own analysis: Estimation of nucleated cell counts was performed using reference gene primer amplification. Here immunoSEQ multiplex PCR was the method, and the copy in TCRdb shows in-frame clones only, minus some. V and J calls and clone size are those listed in that table; D and trimming were worked out from the DNA. The sample contains fewer than 150,000 clones, about 86% of which appear only once. J is TRBJ2-2 and V is TRBV4-2; the D gene is possibly TRBD1 (5 bases). The sequencing sample was made of peripheral blood. The clonotype was recovered from a woman aged 40-49 years with acute or convalescent COVID-19. As DNA, the CDR3 is TGTGCCAGCAGCCGTCAAAGCAGGGTCGAGACCGGGGAGCTGTTTTTT. The encoded protein is CASSRQSRVETGELFF.